Following are 21 T cell receptor beta chains from one sample sequenced in a study of blood T cell repertoires in COVID-19. Clones were sequenced by immunoSEQ multiplex PCR, and TCRdb holds only the in-frame ones, with some missing. Of approximately 290,000 clones listed, just over 90% are singletons. The sample taken for sequencing was peripheral blood. These receptors all come from a woman in her 30s with COVID-19, enrolled during active disease.

This sequence joins TRBV19 and TRBJ1-1; no definite D call. This CDR3 spans 10 amino acids. Per germline, CDR1 LNHDA and CDR2 SQIVND (reference sequence). The CDR3 is CGAGDTEAFF. CDR3 nucleotides: TGTGGGGCGGGCGACACTGAAGCTTTCTTT.

The chain uses TRBV6-5 and TRBJ2-6; D perhaps matches TRBD2 (5 bases). V gave up 2 bases and J gave up 0 bases, with 8 bases separating them. Germline V CDR1 and CDR2: MNHEY, SVGAGI. The CDR3 has 16 residues. The CDR3 region has the DNA TGTGCCAGCAGTTACCTCACTAGCTCTGGGGCCAACGTCCTGACTTTC. Translating it yields CASSYLTSSGANVLTF.

The rearrangement joins TRBV6-5 to TRBJ1-6; D unclear. Germline V gene lookup returns CDR1 MNHEY and CDR2 SVGAGI. This CDR3 region has 14 residues. Trimming took 0 bases from V and 7 from J, leaving 7 bases between them. In DNA form, the CDR3 reads TGTGCCAGCAGTTACTCTGGCACGAATTCACCCCTCCACTTT. It is translated as CASSYSGTNSPLHF.

This clone appeared once. This chain connects TRBV6-5 to TRBJ1-1; the match to TRBD1 covers 9 bases. In germline, CDR1 is MNHEY, CDR2 SVGAGI. After removal of 0 bases from V and 3 bases from J, the junction contained 2 bases not matched to a gene. The CDR3 sequence is 15 residues long. CDR3 sequence: CASSYSGQGDTEAFF. CDR3 sequence (DNA): TGTGCCAGCAGTTACTCGGGACAGGGAGACACTGAAGCTTTCTTT.

The genes are TRBV10-3 and TRBJ2-3; TRBD1 matches at 7 bases. The CDR3 consists of 14 residues. V was pared by 7 bases and J by 2 bases, with 6 bases of the junction left unmatched. Looked up from germline, CDR1 is ENHRY and CDR2 is SYGVKD. As DNA, the CDR3 is TGTGCCATCAACACAGGGGCAGACACAGATACGCAGTATTTT. Encoded protein: CAINTGADTDTQYF.

V and J are TRBV18 and TRBJ2-7, with D perhaps TRBD1 (6 bases). Trimming removed 4 bases at V and 5 bases at J, with 21 bases between. The germline V gene has CDR1 KGHSH and CDR2 LQKENI. This CDR3 spans 16 amino acids. The chain's CDR3 is CASSRDPRGSSDEQYF. DNA of the CDR3: TGTGCCAGCTCACGGGACCCCAGGGGTTCCTCGGACGAGCAGTACTTC.

In this sample, this clone turned up once. The V and J genes are TRBV3-1 (or the pseudogene TRBV3-2) and TRBJ2-1, with 10 bases lining up with TRBD2. This CDR3 spans 18 amino acids. The junction had 9 bases not matched to a gene; V was cut back by 0 bases and J by 4 bases. Per germline, CDR1 LGHDT and CDR2 YNNKEL (reference sequence). The CDR3 DNA reads TGTGCCAGCAGCCAAGATCGGCCTAGCGGGAGTCGGTACAATGAGCAGTTCTTC. It codes for CASSQDRPSGSRYNEQFF.

The rearrangement links TRBV10-2 to TRBJ1-3, with TRBD1 identical over 7 bases. Germline assignment: CDR1 WSHSY and CDR2 SAAADI. V shed 7 bases, J shed 4 bases, and the junction held 7 bases outside the gene matches. The CDR3 runs 14 residues. As DNA, the CDR3 is TGCGCCAGCAACTCCGGGACAGCCGGAAACACCATATATTTT. Protein: CASNSGTAGNTIYF.

The rearrangement links TRBV7-8 to TRBJ1-1; D uncertain. Trimming removed 11 bases from V and 0 bases from J, with 13 bases in between. This CDR3 is 13 amino acids long. CDR1 is SGHVS and CDR2 is FQNEAQ in the germline V gene. In DNA, the CDR3 is TGTGCCGGAGGGCGCCTTATGAACACTGAAGCTTTCTTT. It codes for CAGGRLMNTEAFF.

V is TRBV6-6 and J is TRBJ1-2, with D perhaps TRBD1 (6 bases). V lost 10 bases and J lost 6, with 21 bases in between. CDR1 MNHNY and CDR2 SVGAGI come from the germline V gene (reference sequence). This CDR3 is built from 14 residues. CDR3 in DNA: TGTGCCATCACCCGGGGGGGCAGAGGAGATGGCTACACCTTC. Translating it yields CAITRGGRGDGYTF.

This clone occurred once. The V gene is TRBV5-4, the J gene TRBJ2-5, with 8 bases matching TRBD1. V shed 4 bases and J 5 bases; nucleotides not matched to a gene: 10. The CDR3 has 15 residues. Per germline, CDR1 SGHNT and CDR2 YYREEE (reference sequence). This CDR3 is CASSAQGARGETQYF. CDR3 nucleotides: TGTGCCAGCAGCGCCCAGGGGGCAAGGGGGGAGACCCAGTACTTC.

A word on this clone: Additional DNA sequences in this sample encode the identical CDR3. The chain has TRBV27 and TRBJ2-7, with D perhaps TRBD2 (6 bases). In germline, CDR1 is MNHEY, CDR2 SMNVEV (reference sequence). Trimming stripped 6 bases from V and 0 bases from J, with 12 bases between. The CDR3 runs to 14 residues. CDR3 nucleotide sequence: TGTGCCAGCAGGCGGGACGGTTACTCCTACGAGCAGTACTTC. Protein sequence: CASRRDGYSYEQYF.

This clone is a singleton in its sample. The genes are TRBV5-1 and TRBJ1-3; D call uncertain. CDR1 SGHRS and CDR2 YFSETQ come from the germline V gene. This CDR3 has 14 amino acids. Trimming removed 4 bases at V and 2 bases at J, with 10 bases between. CDR3 in amino acids: CASSDATAGNTIYF. Here the CDR3 DNA reads TGCGCCAGCAGCGATGCGACTGCTGGAAACACCATATATTTT.

The CDR3 loop reads CASSSGQVRYEQYF. In nucleotides, the CDR3 is TGTGCCAGCAGTTCGGGACAGGTTAGGTACGAGCAGTACTTC. This chain links TRBV27 with TRBJ2-7; 8 bases map to TRBD1. The J segment lost 4 bases and the V segment lost 4 bases, leaving 6 bases of the junction unmatched. The germline V gene encodes CDR1 MNHEY and CDR2 SMNVEV (reference sequence). The CDR3 length is 14 residues.

This clone was observed a handful of times. In DNA form, the CDR3 reads TGTGCCAGCAGTGCAACTCGACTAGCGGGAGGGAACGAGCAGTACTTC. It codes for CASSATRLAGGNEQYF. The chain couples TRBV28 to TRBJ2-7, with 14 positions matching TRBD2. Germline values: CDR1 MDHEN, CDR2 SYDVKM. Trimming at V came to 5 bases and at J to 5 bases, leaving 8 bases not matched to a gene. The CDR3 has 16 residues.

This chain uses TRBV27 with TRBJ1-6; D is possibly TRBD1 (5 bases). CDR1 is MNHEY, CDR2 SMNVEV, per germline (reference sequence). This CDR3 comprises 17 residues. V lost 4 bases, J lost 8 bases, and 21 bases lay in between. The CDR3 loop is CASSSDHRQFPYSPLHF. The CDR3 DNA sequence: TGTGCCAGCAGTTCGGACCATAGACAGTTCCCCTATTCACCCCTCCACTTT.

The count of this clone is one. The CDR3 region is CASSIDRGPGNTIYF. DNA for the CDR3: TGTGCCAGTAGTATTGACAGGGGGCCTGGAAACACCATATATTTT. The rearrangement links TRBV19 to TRBJ1-3; 10 bases line up with TRBD1. Germline CDR1 is LNHDA and CDR2 is SQIVND (reference sequence). V was clipped by 3 bases and J by 2 bases; unmatched bases: 1. The CDR3 sequence is 15 residues long.

The chain has TRBV3-1 (or the pseudogene TRBV3-2) and TRBJ2-5; TRBD2 aligns across 13 bases. The CDR3 spans 17 residues. Germline CDR1 and CDR2: LGHDT and YNNKEL (reference sequence). V was pared by 3 bases and J by 3 bases, with 7 bases of the junction left unmatched. The CDR3 region is CASSQEPGTSGEETQYF. The DNA for the CDR3 is TGTGCCAGCAGCCAGGAACCCGGGACTAGCGGGGAAGAGACCCAGTACTTC.

The rearrangement links TRBV2 to TRBJ2-2, with 9 bases lining up with TRBD2. V dropped 7 bases and J dropped 4; count of bases not matched to a gene: 7. The CDR3 runs 15 residues. Germline loops: CDR1 SNHLY, CDR2 FYNNEI. CDR3 loop: CASKWAGGRTGELFF. DNA for the CDR3: TGTGCCAGCAAATGGGCGGGAGGGCGCACCGGGGAGCTGTTTTTT.

The chain has TRBV25-1 and TRBJ2-2; the D is unclear. Per the germline V gene, CDR1 is MGHDK and CDR2 is SYGVNS. V gave up 1 base and J gave up 0 bases, with 9 bases separating them. The CDR3 sequence is 16 residues long. This chain's CDR3 is CASSESLATNTGELFF. Written as DNA, the CDR3 is TGTGCCAGCAGTGAATCGCTGGCAACGAACACCGGGGAGCTGTTTTTT. The full variable domain, completed using reference TRBV25-1 and TRBJ2-2, is EADIYQTPRYLVIGTGKKITLECSQTMGHDKMYWYQQDPGMELHLIHYSYGVNSTEKGDLSSESTVSRIRTEHFPLTLESARPSHTSQYLCASSESLATNTGELFFGEGSRLTVL.

The chain employs TRBV19 and TRBJ2-1; D gene ambiguous. Germline V gene lookup returns CDR1 LNHDA and CDR2 SQIVND (reference sequence). V lost 2 bases and J lost 5, with 13 bases in between. CDR3 length: 15 residues. The CDR3 here is CASSIPRTGDNEQFF. The CDR3, as DNA: TGTGCCAGTAGTATACCTCGAACCGGAGACAATGAGCAGTTCTTC. Filled out from reference TRBV19 and TRBJ2-1, the complete variable domain reads DGGITQSPKYLFRKEGQNVTLSCEQNLNHDAMYWYRQDPGQGLRLIYYSQIVNDFQKGDIAEGYSVSREKKESFPLTVTSAQKNPTAFYLCASSIPRTGDNEQFFGPGTRLTVL.